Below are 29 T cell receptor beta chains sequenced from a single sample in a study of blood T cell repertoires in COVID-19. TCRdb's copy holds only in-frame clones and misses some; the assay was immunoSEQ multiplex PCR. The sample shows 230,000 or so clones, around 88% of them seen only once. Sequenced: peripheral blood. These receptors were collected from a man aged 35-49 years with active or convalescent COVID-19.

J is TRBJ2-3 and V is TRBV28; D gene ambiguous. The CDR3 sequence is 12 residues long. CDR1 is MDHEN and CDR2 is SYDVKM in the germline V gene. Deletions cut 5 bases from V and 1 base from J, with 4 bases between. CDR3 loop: CASSLRTDTQYF. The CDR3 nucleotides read TGTGCCAGCAGTCTACGCACAGATACGCAGTATTTT.

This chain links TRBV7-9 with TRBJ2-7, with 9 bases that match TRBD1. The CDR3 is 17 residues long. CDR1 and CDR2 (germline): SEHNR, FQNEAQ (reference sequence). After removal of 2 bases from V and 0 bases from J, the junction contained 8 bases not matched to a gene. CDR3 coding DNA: TGTGCCAGCAGCTTATCTACAGGGGGCCGATCCTCCTACGAGCAGTACTTC. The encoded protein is CASSLSTGGRSSYEQYF.

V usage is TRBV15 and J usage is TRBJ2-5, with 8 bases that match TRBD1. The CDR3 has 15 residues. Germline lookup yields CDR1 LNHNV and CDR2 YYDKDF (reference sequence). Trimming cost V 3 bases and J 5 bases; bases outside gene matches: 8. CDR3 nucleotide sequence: TGTGCCACCAGCAGTCTCCAGGGGGCATGGGAGACCCAGTACTTC. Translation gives CATSSLQGAWETQYF.

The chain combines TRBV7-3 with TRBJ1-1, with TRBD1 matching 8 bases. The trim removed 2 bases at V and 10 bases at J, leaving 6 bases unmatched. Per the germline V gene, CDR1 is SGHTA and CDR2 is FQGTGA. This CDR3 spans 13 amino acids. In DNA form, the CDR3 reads TGTGCCAGCAGCTTAGACAGGGGAGGAAGAGCTTTCTTT. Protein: CASSLDRGGRAFF.

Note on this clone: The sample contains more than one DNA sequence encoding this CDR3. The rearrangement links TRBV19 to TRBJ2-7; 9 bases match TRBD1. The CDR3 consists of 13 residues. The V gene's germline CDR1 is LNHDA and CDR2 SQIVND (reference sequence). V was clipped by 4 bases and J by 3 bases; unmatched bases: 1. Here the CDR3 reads CASSTGQGYEQYF. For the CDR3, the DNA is TGTGCCAGTAGTACGGGACAGGGCTACGAGCAGTACTTC.

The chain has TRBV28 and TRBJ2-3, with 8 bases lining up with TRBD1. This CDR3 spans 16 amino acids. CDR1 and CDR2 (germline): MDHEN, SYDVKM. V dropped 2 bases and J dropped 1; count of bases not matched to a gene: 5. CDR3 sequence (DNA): TGTGCCAGCAGTTTACGGACAGGGTTGGGCACAGATACGCAGTATTTT. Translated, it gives CASSLRTGLGTDTQYF. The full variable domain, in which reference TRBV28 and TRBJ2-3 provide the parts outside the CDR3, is DVKVTQSSRYLVKRTGEKVFLECVQDMDHENMFWYRQDPGLGLRLIYFSYDVKMKEKGDIPEGYSVSREKKERFSLILESASTNQTSMYLCASSLRTGLGTDTQYFGPGTRLTVL.

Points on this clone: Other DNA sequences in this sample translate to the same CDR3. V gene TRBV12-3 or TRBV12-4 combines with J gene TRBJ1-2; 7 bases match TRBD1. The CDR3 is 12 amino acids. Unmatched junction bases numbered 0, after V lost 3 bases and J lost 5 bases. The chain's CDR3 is CASSLTGYGYTF. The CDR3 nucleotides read TGTGCCAGCAGTTTGACAGGGTATGGCTACACCTTC.

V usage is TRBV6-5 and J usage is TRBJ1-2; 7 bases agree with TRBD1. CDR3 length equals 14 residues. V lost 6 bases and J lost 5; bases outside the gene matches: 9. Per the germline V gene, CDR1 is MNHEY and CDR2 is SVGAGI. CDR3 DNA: TGTGCCAGCAGATTTCTACAGGGGCGATATGGCTACACCTTC. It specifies CASRFLQGRYGYTF.

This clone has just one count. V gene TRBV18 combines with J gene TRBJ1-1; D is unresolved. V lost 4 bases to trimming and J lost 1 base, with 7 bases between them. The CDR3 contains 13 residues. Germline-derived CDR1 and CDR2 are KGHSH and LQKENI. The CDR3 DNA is TGTGCCAGCTCACTACAGAAGAACACTGAAGCTTTCTTT. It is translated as CASSLQKNTEAFF.

DNA for the CDR3: TGTGCCAGCAGCCAAGGGCTAGCCACAGAGACCCAGTACTTC. Amino acids: CASSQGLATETQYF. The chain joins TRBV3-1 (or the pseudogene TRBV3-2) to TRBJ2-5, with a possible D match to TRBD2 (5 bases). The germline gives CDR1 LGHDT, CDR2 YNNKEL (reference sequence). Trimming removed 1 base at V and 4 bases at J, with 10 bases between. The CDR3 covers 14 residues.

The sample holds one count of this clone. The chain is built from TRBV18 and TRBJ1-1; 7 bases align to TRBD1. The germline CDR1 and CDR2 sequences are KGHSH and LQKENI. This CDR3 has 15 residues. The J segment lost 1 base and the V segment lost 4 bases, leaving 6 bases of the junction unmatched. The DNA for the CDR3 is TGTGCCAGCTCACAGGGACAGTTGAAGAACACTGAAGCTTTCTTT. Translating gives CASSQGQLKNTEAFF. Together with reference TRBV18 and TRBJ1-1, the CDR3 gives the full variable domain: NAGVMQNPRHLVRRRGQEARLRCSPMKGHSHVYWYRQLPEEGLKFMVYLQKENIIDESGMPKERFSAEFPKEGPSILRIQQVVRGDSAAYFCASSQGQLKNTEAFFGQGTRLTVV.

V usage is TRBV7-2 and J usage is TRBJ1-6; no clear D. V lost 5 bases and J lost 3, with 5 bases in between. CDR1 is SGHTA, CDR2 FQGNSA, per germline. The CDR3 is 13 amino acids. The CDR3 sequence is CASSQVYNSPLHF. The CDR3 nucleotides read TGTGCCAGCAGCCAGGTCTATAATTCACCCCTCCACTTT.

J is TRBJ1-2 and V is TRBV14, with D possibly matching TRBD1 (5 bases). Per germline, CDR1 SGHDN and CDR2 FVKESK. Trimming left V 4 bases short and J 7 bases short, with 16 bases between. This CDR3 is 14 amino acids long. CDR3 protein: CASSPISPGFGYTF. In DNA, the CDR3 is TGTGCCAGCAGCCCGATCTCTCCAGGGTTTGGCTACACCTTC.

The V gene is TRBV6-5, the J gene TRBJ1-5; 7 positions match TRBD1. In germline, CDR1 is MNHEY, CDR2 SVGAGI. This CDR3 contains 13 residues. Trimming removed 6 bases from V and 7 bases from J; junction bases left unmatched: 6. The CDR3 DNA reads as TGTGCCAGCAGAAGGGGGCAGGGGCAGCCCCAGCATTTT. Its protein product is CASRRGQGQPQHF.

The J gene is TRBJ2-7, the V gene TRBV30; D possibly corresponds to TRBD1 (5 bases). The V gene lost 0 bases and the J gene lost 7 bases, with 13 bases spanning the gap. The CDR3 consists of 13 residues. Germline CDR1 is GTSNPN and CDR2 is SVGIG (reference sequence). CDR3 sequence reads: CAWSVTLKGEQYF. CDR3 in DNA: TGTGCCTGGAGTGTAACCCTTAAGGGGGAGCAGTACTTC.

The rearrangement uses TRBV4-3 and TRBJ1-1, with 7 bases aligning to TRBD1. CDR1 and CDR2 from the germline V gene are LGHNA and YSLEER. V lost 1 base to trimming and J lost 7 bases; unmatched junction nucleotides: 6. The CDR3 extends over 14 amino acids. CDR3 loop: CASSQARGSGEAFF. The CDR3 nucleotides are TGCGCCAGCAGCCAAGCCAGGGGGTCGGGTGAAGCTTTCTTT.

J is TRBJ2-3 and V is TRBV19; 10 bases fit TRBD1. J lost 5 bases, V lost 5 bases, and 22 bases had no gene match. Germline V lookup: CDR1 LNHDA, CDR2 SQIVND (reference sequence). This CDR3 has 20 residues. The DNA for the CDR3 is TGTGCCAGTAGTCCGGGACAGGGGCTTCCCGGAGCGGGAGTGGGAGATACGCAGTATTTT. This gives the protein CASSPGQGLPGAGVGDTQYF.

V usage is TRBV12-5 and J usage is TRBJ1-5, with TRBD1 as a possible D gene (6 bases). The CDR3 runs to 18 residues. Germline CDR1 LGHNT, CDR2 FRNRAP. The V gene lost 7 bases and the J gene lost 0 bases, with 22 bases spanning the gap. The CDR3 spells CASAWLNGQTPSNQPQHF. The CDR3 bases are TGTGCTAGTGCTTGGTTGAATGGACAGACCCCTAGCAATCAGCCCCAGCATTTT.

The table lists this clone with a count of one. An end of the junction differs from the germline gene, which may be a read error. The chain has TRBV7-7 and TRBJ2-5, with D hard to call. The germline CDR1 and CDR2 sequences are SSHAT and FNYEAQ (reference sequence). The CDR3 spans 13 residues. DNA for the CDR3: TGTGCTAGCAGTTTAAATACCGCGGAGACCCAGTACTTC. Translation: CASSLNTAETQYF.

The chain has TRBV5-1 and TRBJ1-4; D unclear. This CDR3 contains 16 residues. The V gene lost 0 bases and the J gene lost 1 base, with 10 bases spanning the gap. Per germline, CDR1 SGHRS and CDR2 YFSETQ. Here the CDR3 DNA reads TGCGCCAGCAGCTTGGCCCACTCTGGAACTAATGAAAAACTGTTTTTT. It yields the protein CASSLAHSGTNEKLFF. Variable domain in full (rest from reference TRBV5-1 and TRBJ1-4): KAGVTQTPRYLIKTRGQQVTLSCSPISGHRSVSWYQQTPGQGLQFLFEYFSETQRNKGNFPGRFSGRQFSNSRSEMNVSTLELGDSALYLCASSLAHSGTNEKLFFGSGTQLSVL.

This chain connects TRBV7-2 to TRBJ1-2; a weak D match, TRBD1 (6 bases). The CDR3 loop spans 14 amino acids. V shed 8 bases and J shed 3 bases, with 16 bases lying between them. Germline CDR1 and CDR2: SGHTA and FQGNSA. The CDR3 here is CASAGRGGDYGYTF. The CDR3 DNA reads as TGTGCCAGCGCCGGGAGGGGGGGTGACTATGGCTACACCTTC.

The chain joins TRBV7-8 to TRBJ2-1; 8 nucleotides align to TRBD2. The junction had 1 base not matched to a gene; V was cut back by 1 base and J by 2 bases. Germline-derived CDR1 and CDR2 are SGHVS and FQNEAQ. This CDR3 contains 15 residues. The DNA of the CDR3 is TGTGCCAGCAGCTTAGAACTAGCGGCCTACAATGAGCAGTTCTTC. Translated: CASSLELAAYNEQFF. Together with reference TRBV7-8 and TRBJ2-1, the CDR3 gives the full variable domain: GAGVSQSPRYKVAKRGQDVALRCDPISGHVSLFWYQQALGQGPEFLTYFQNEAQLDKSGLPSDRFFAERPEGSVSTLKIQRTQQEDSAVYLCASSLELAAYNEQFFGPGTRLTVL.

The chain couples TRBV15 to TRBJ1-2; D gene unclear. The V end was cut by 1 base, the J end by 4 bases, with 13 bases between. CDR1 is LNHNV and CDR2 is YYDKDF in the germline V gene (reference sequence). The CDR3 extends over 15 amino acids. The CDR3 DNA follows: TGTGCCACCAGCAGAGGTCGCACGGGGATCTATGGCTACACCTTC. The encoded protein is CATSRGRTGIYGYTF.

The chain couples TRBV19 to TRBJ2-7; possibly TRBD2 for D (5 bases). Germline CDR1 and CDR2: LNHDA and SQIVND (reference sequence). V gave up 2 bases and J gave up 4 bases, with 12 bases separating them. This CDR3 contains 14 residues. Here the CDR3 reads CASSIPGLTYEQYF. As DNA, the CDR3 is TGTGCCAGTAGTATACCTGGACTGACGTACGAGCAGTACTTC.

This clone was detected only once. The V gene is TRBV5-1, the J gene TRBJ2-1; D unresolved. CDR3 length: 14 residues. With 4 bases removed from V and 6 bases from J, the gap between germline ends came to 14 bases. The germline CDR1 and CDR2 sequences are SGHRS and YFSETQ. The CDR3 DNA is TGCGCCAGCAGCCCCGGAGATGTGGGCAATGAGCAGTTCTTC. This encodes CASSPGDVGNEQFF.

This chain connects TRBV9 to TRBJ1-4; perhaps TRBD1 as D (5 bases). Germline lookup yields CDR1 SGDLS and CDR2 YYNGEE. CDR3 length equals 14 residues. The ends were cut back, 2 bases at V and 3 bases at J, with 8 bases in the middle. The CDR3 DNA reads TGTGCCAGCAGCGTGGGAGGGGCTAATGAAAAACTGTTTTTT. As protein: CASSVGGANEKLFF.

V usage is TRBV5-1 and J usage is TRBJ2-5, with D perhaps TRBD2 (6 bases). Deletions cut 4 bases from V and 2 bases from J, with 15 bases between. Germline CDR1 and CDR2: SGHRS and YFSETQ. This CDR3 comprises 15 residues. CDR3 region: CASSVSGDGQETQYF. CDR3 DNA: TGCGCCAGCAGCGTTTCGGGGGACGGACAAGAGACCCAGTACTTC.

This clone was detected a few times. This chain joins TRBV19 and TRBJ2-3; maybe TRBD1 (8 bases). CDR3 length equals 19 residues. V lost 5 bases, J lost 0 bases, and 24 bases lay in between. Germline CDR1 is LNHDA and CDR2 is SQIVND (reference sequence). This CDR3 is CASSHGQGLSGMSTDTQYF. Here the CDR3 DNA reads TGTGCCAGTAGTCACGGACAGGGTCTCAGCGGGATGAGCACAGATACGCAGTATTTT. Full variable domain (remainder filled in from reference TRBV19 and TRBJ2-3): DGGITQSPKYLFRKEGQNVTLSCEQNLNHDAMYWYRQDPGQGLRLIYYSQIVNDFQKGDIAEGYSVSREKKESFPLTVTSAQKNPTAFYLCASSHGQGLSGMSTDTQYFGPGTRLTVL.

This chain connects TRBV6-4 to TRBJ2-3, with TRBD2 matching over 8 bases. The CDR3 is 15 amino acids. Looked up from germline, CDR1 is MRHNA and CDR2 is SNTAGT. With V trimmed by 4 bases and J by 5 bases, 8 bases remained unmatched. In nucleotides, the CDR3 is TGTGCCAGCAGTGGCGGCGGGGGGCCCAAAGATACGCAGTATTTT. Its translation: CASSGGGGPKDTQYF.